Detailed here is one T cell receptor beta chain. The source of the sample is a study of blood T cell repertoires in COVID-19. About the study: T cells, B-cell-depleted T cells, or PBMCs supplied cDNA or gDNA.

Original methodology: From reference gene primer amplification, estimates of nucleated cell counts were derived. Clones were sequenced by immunoSEQ multiplex PCR, and TCRdb holds only the in-frame ones, with some missing. The V and J calls and clone size were taken over from that table, and D and trimming were inferred from the DNA. The profile shows some 320,000 clones, 85% of them singletons. Trimming pared 4 bases from V and 1 base from J, leaving 16 bases between. The germline CDR1 and CDR2 sequences are MNHNS and SASEGT. The CDR3 length is 16 residues. This TCR came from a human donor in a cohort sampled during active COVID-19. Material: peripheral blood. The V gene is TRBV6-1, the J gene TRBJ2-5; no clear D gene. DNA for the CDR3: TGTGCCAGCAGTGGTAGGAGACTTGAGGCCCAAGAGACCCAGTACTTC. Translating it yields CASSGRRLEAQETQYF.